This T cell receptor (beta chain) emerged from a study of cytomegalovirus exposure and HLA in healthy donors. Study outcomes and limitations: Using the classifier, cytomegalovirus status was reportedly diagnosed with high specificity and sensitivity. A later analysis found that most CMV-associated TCR beta chains appeared HLA-restricted.

Regarding this clone: Its antigen is undetermined.

The PCR contained 60 Vbeta and 13 Jbeta primers. Data came from immunoSEQ multiplex PCR; TCRdb stores just in-frame clones and leaves some out. The sample lists 55,000 to 75,000 clones, 60% to 80% occurring once. The germline V and J ends were trimmed by 7 bases and 4 bases, with 23 bases remaining between them. CDR1 and CDR2 from the germline V gene are SQVTM and ANQGSEA. CDR3 length: 15 residues. The receptor comes from a man aged 40-50 years in good health and CMV-seropositive. The chain has TRBV29-1 and TRBJ2-7, with D uncertain. Sequenced material: PBMCs. The CDR3, as DNA: TGCAGCGCCATCCTAACCACAACAACGACTTACGAGCAGTACTTC. It specifies CSAILTTTTTYEQYF.